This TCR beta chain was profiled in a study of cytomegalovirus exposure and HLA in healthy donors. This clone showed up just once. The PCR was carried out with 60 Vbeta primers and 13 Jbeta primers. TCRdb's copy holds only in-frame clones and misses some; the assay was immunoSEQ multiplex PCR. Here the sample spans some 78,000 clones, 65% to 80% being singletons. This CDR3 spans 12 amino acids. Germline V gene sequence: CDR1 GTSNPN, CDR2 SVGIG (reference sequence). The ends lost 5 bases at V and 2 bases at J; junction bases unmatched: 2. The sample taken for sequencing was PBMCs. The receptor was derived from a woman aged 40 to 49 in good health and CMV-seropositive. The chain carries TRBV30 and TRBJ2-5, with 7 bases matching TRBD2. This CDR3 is CAWSGGQETQYF. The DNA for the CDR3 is TGTGCCTGGTCCGGGGGGCAAGAGACCCAGTACTTC.